The 8 T cell receptor beta chains below all came from one sample that was sequenced in a study of blood T cell repertoires in COVID-19. Some clones are missing from TCRdb's copy, which holds only in-frame ones; the method was immunoSEQ multiplex PCR. The data show about 110,000 clones, approximately 88% seen once. Sequenced input: peripheral blood. The receptors were gathered from a woman in her 70s with acute or convalescent COVID-19.

V usage is TRBV7-2 and J usage is TRBJ2-3; 7 bases fit TRBD2. The CDR3 has 15 residues. The germline gives CDR1 SGHTA, CDR2 FQGNSA. With V trimmed by 1 base and J by 2 bases, 3 bases remained unmatched. The CDR3, as DNA: TGTGCCAGCAGCTTAGGGCGGGGGATCACAGATACGCAGTATTTT. Its protein is CASSLGRGITDTQYF. The full variable domain, in which reference TRBV7-2 and TRBJ2-3 provide the parts outside the CDR3, is GAGVSQSPSNKVTEKGKDVELRCDPISGHTALYWYRQSLGQGLEFLIYFQGNSAPDKSGLPSDRFSAERTGGSVSTLTIQRTQQEDSAVYLCASSLGRGITDTQYFGPGTRLTVL.

The rearrangement uses TRBV3-1 (or the pseudogene TRBV3-2) and TRBJ2-7; D is undetermined. CDR3 length: 13 residues. Germline V lookup: CDR1 LGHDT, CDR2 YNNKEL (reference sequence). The V gene lost 1 base and the J gene lost 4 bases, with 8 bases spanning the gap. The CDR3 loop reads CASSQGATYEQYF. The CDR3 DNA reads as TGTGCCAGCAGCCAAGGGGCCACTTACGAGCAGTACTTC.

The chain is built from TRBV12-3 or TRBV12-4 and TRBJ2-2; D gene ambiguous. The CDR3 is made up of 12 amino acids. The V and J ends lost 6 bases and 5 bases respectively, with 7 bases between them. The CDR3 sequence is CASRFSTGELFF. The CDR3 DNA reads as TGTGCCAGCAGATTTTCGACCGGGGAGCTGTTTTTT.

The V and J genes are TRBV2 and TRBJ1-2; 8 bases match TRBD1. Germline trimming cut 3 bases from V and 3 bases from J; bases unmatched to any gene: 3. The CDR3 runs 14 residues. Germline CDR1 reads SNHLY; CDR2 reads FYNNEI. CDR3 DNA sequence: TGTGCCAGCAGTGAGACAGGGGCGGACTATGGCTACACCTTC. Amino acids: CASSETGADYGYTF.

The rearrangement uses TRBV19 and TRBJ1-1; a weak D match, TRBD1 (6 bases). V lost 10 bases to trimming and J lost 8 bases, with 26 bases between them. CDR1 LNHDA and CDR2 SQIVND come from the germline V gene (reference sequence). CDR3 length: 15 amino acids. CDR3 in amino acids: CATATVWGGRVEAFF. The CDR3 region has the DNA TGTGCCACCGCAACCGTGTGGGGGGGGCGTGTGGAAGCTTTCTTT. Using reference TRBV19 and TRBJ1-1 for the parts outside the CDR3, the full variable domain is DGGITQSPKYLFRKEGQNVTLSCEQNLNHDAMYWYRQDPGQGLRLIYYSQIVNDFQKGDIAEGYSVSREKKESFPLTVTSAQKNPTAFYLCATATVWGGRVEAFFGQGTRLTVV.

V is TRBV29-1 and J is TRBJ2-5; D ambiguous. There are 13 residues in the CDR3. Per the germline V gene, CDR1 is SQVTM and CDR2 is ANQGSEA. The V end lost 3 bases, the J end lost 0 bases, and 8 bases lay between the germline ends. CDR3 sequence: CSVEGQYQETQYF. CDR3 DNA: TGCAGCGTTGAGGGCCAGTACCAAGAGACCCAGTACTTC.

V is TRBV23-1 and J is TRBJ2-1, with a possible D match to TRBD1 (6 bases). TRBV23-1 qualifies as an ORF whose function is uncertain. V lost 4 bases and J lost 10, with 17 bases in between. The CDR3 sequence is 14 residues long. The CDR3 loop reads CASSRNHTGHEQFF. CDR3 DNA: TGCGCCAGCAGTCGAAACCACACAGGGCACGAGCAGTTCTTC.

The rearrangement uses TRBV11-2 and TRBJ2-1, with 8 positions matching TRBD2. The CDR3 totals 14 residues. V was clipped by 3 bases and J by 9 bases; unmatched bases: 7. Germline V gene sequence: CDR1 SGHAT, CDR2 FQNNGV. CDR3 region: CASSFRAGEGEQFF. The CDR3 DNA follows: TGTGCCAGCAGCTTCAGAGCGGGAGAGGGTGAGCAGTTCTTC. The full variable domain, rest sourced from reference TRBV11-2 and TRBJ2-1, is EAGVAQSPRYKIIEKRQSVAFWCNPISGHATLYWYQQILGQGPKLLIQFQNNGVVDDSQLPKDRFSAERLKGVDSTLKIQPAKLEDSAVYLCASSFRAGEGEQFFGPGTRLTVL.